The subject of this entry is one T cell receptor (beta chain). Antigen unknown. The data were obtained in a study of T cell responses to AZD1222 COVID-19 vaccine. Looking at the study overall: Second-dose recipients at about 4 or about 12 weeks were treated as one pooled group.

Findings of the study overall: Possibly, clonal diversity was underestimated; donors were largely white British and included more females. Unmutated regions of variants are reportedly targeted by nearly half of spike-specific TCRs.

The CDR3 loop spans 16 amino acids. Germline trimming cut 1 base from V and 2 bases from J; bases unmatched to any gene: 8. The germline V gene has CDR1 MNHEY and CDR2 SVGAGI. Generated by immunoSEQ multiplex PCR, the TCRdb table keeps only in-frame clones and is missing some. The data show approximately 120,000 clones, roughly 91% seen once. The TCR was taken from an adult in good health. The starting material was peripheral blood, obtained on day 0 of AZD1222 vaccination. The rearrangement links TRBV6-5 to TRBJ2-7, with TRBD1 matching 7 bases. The CDR3 DNA reads TGTGCCAGCAGTTACTTGCCCGGGACAGTCCCCTACGAGCAGTACTTC. It is translated as CASSYLPGTVPYEQYF.